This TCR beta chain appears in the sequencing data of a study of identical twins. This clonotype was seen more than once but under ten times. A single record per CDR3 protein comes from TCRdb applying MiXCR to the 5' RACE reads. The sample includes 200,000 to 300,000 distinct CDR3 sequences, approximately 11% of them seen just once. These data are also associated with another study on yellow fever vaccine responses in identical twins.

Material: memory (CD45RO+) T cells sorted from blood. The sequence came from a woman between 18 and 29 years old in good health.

In nucleotides, the CDR3 is TGTGCCAGCAGCTCTGTGGGAGGGGGGAGCTCCTACGAGCAGTACTTC. Translation gives CASSSVGGGSSYEQYF. The rearrangement uses TRBV5-5 and TRBJ2-7, with D perhaps TRBD2 (7 bases). Trimming left V 3 bases short and J 0 bases short, with 16 bases between. Germline CDR1 is SGHKS and CDR2 is YYEKEE (reference sequence). The CDR3 has 16 amino acids.